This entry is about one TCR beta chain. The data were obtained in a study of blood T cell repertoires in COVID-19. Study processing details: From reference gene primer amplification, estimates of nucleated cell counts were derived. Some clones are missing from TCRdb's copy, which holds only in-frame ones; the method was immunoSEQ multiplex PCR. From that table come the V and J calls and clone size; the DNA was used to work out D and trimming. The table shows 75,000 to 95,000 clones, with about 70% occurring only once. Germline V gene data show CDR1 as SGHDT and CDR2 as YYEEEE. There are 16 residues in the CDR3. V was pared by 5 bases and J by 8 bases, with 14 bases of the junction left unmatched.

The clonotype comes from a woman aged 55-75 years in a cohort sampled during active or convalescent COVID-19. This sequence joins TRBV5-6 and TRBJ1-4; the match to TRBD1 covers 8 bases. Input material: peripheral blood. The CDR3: CASSYLLQGAGEKLFF. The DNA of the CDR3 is TGTGCCAGCAGTTACCTACTCCAGGGGGCAGGGGAAAAACTGTTTTTT. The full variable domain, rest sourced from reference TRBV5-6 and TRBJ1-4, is DAGVTQSPTHLIKTRGQQVTLRCSPKSGHDTVSWYQQALGQGPQFIFQYYEEEERQRGNFPDRFSGHQFPNYSSELNVNALLLGDSALYLCASSYLLQGAGEKLFFGSGTQLSVL.